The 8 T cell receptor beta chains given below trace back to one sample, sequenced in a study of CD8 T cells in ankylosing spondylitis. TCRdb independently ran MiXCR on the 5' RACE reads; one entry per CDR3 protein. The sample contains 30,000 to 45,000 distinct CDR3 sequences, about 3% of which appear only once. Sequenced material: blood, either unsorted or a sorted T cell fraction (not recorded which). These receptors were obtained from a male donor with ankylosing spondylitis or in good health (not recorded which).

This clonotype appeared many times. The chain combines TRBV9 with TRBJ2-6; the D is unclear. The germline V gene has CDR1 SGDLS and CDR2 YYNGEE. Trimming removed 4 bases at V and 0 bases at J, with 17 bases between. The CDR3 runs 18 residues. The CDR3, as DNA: TGTGCCAGCAGCCTCCAGACCCGGAAGAGCTCTGGGGCCAACGTCCTGACTTTC. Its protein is CASSLQTRKSSGANVLTF.

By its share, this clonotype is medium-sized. CDR3 region: CASSPTGGQTEAFF. The CDR3 bases are TGTGCCAGCAGCCCCACCGGGGGGCAGACTGAAGCTTTCTTT. The V gene is TRBV9, the J gene TRBJ1-1; possibly TRBD1 for D (6 bases). The germline gives CDR1 SGDLS, CDR2 YYNGEE. The V and J ends lost 4 bases and 5 bases respectively, with 15 bases between them. CDR3 length: 14 amino acids.

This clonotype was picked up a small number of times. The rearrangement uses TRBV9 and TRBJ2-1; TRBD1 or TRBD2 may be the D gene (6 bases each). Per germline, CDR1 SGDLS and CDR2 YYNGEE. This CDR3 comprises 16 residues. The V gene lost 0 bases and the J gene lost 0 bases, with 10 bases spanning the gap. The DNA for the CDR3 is TGTGCCAGCAGCGTAGGCGCGGGACACTCCTACAATGAGCAGTTCTTC. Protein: CASSVGAGHSYNEQFF.

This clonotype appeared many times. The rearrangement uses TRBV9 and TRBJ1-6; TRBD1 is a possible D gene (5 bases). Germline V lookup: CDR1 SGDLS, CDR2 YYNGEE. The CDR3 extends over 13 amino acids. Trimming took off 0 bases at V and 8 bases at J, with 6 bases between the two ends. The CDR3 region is CASSVGQHSPLHF. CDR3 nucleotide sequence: TGTGCCAGCAGCGTAGGACAGCATTCACCCCTCCACTTT.

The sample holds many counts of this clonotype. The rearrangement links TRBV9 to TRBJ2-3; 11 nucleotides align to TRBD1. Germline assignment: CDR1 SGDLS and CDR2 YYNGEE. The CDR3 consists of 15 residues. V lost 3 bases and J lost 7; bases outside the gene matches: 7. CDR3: CASSEGQGARNTQYF. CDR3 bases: TGTGCCAGCAGCGAAGGACAGGGGGCGCGAAATACGCAGTATTTT.

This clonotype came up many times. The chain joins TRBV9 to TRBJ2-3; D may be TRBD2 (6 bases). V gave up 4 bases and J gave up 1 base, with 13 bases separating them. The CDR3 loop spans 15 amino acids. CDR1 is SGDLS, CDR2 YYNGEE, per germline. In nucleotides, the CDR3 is TGTGCCAGCAGCACCACGGGCGGGGGCACAGATACGCAGTATTTT. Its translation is CASSTTGGGTDTQYF.

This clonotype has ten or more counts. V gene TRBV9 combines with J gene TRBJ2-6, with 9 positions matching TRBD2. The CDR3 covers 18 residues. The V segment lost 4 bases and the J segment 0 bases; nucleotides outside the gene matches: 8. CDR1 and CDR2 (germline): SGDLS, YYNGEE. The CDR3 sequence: CASSSGLAGSSGANVLTF. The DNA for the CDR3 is TGTGCCAGCAGCTCAGGGCTAGCGGGGAGCTCTGGGGCCAACGTCCTGACTTTC.

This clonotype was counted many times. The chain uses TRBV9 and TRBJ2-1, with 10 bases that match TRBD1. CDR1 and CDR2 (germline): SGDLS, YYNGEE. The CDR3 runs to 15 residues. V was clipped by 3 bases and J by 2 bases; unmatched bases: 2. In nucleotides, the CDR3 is TGTGCCAGCAGCGAAGGACAGGGGGCCTACAATGAGCAGTTCTTC. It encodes CASSEGQGAYNEQFF.